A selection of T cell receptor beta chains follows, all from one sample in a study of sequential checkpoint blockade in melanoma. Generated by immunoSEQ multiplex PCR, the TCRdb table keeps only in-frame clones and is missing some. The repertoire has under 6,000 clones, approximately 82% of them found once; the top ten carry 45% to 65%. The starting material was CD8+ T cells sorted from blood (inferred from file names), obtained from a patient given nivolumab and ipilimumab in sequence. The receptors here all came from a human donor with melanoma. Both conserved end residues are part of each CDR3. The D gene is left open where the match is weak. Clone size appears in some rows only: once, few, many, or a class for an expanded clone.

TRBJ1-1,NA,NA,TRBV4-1,CASSFGQFTEAFF,TGCGCCAGCAGCTTCGGACAGTTTACTGAAGCTTTCTTT
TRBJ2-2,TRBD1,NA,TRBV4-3,CASSQDRVGTGELFF,TGCGCCAGCAGCCAGGACAGGGTGGGCACCGGGGAGCTGTTTTTT
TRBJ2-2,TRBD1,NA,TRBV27,CASSLSVYLGGLANTGELFF,TGTGCCAGCAGTTTATCGGTTTATCTAGGGGGCCTCGCGAACACCGGGGAGCTGTTTTTT
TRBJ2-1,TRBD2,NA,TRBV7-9,CASSSGLGYNEQFF,TGTGCCAGCAGCTCGGGACTAGGTTACAATGAGCAGTTCTTC
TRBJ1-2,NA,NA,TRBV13,CASSLGLDGRGYTF,TGTGCCAGCAGCTTAGGCCTGGATGGGAGAGGCTACACCTTC
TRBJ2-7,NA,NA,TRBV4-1,CASSQDSVAYEQYF,TGCGCCAGCAGCCAAGATTCCGTTGCCTACGAGCAGTACTTC
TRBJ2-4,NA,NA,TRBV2,CASSLSPPGRLIQYF,TGTGCCAGCAGTCTGAGCCCCCCGGGAAGACTAATTCAGTACTTC
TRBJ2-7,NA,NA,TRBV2,CASRTGGLYEQYF,TGTGCCAGCCGGACGGGCGGGCTCTACGAGCAGTACTTC
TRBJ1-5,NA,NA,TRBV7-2,CASSLDGGINQPQHF,TGTGCCAGCAGCTTAGACGGGGGGATCAATCAGCCCCAGCATTTT
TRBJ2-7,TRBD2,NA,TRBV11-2,CASTYYKGGGVIHEQYF,TGTGCCAGCACCTATTATAAAGGCGGGGGGGTTATCCACGAGCAGTACTTC
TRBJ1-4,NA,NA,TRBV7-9,CASSLGSNEKLFF,TGTGCCAGCAGCTTAGGCAGTAATGAAAAACTGTTTTTT
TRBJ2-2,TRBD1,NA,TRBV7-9,CASSLPIQGAGELFF,TGTGCCAGCAGCTTACCAATACAGGGGGCCGGGGAGCTGTTTTTT
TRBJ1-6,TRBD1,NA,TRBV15,CATSRGTGNLYNSPLHF,TGTGCCACCAGCAGAGGGACAGGGAACCTTTATAATTCACCCCTCCACTTT
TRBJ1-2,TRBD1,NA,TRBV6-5,CASSYSRDSNYGYTF,TGTGCCAGCAGTTACTCGCGGGACAGCAACTATGGCTACACCTTC
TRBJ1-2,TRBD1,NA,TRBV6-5,CASSYGQGGNYGYTF,TGTGCCAGCAGCTACGGCCAGGGGGGCAACTATGGCTACACCTTC
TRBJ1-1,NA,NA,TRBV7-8,CASSLGASGATEAFF,TGTGCCAGCAGCTTAGGCGCGAGCGGGGCCACTGAAGCTTTCTTT
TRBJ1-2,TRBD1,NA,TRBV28,CASSVGQGHGYTF,TGTGCCAGCAGCGTTGGACAGGGACATGGCTACACCTTC
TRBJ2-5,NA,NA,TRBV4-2,CASSQERETQYF,TGTGCCAGCAGCCAAGAGAGGGAGACCCAGTACTTC
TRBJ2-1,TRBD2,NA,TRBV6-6,CASTQTSGGGRNEQFF,TGTGCCAGCACGCAGACTAGCGGGGGAGGGAGAAATGAGCAGTTCTTC
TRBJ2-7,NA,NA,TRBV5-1,CASSPRDPTGEQYF,TGCGCCAGCAGCCCGAGAGACCCGACGGGTGAGCAGTACTTC
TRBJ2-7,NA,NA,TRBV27,CASSLGGASEQYF,TGTGCCAGCAGTTTGGGGGGGGCTAGCGAGCAGTACTTC
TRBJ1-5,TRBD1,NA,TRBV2,CASSGPGQGAQPQHF,TGTGCCAGCAGTGGCCCGGGACAGGGGGCCCAGCCCCAGCATTTT
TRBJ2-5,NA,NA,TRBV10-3,CATARDGPEEQETQYF,TGTGCCACCGCCAGGGATGGGCCCGAGGAGCAAGAGACCCAGTACTTC
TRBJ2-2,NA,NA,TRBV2,CASSRDGGLAGELFF,TGTGCCAGCAGTCGGGACGGAGGGTTGGCCGGGGAGCTGTTTTTT
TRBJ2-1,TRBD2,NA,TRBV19,CASSPTSGQYNEQFF,TGTGCCAGTAGTCCGACTAGCGGGCAGTACAATGAGCAGTTCTTC
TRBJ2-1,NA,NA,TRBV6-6,CASSYRPRGPYNEQFF,TGTGCCAGCAGTTACCGACCAAGGGGTCCGTACAATGAGCAGTTCTTC
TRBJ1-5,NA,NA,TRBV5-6,CASSFFSGNNQPQHF,TGTGCCAGCAGCTTTTTTTCAGGGAATAATCAGCCCCAGCATTTT
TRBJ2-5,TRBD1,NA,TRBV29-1,CSVGRTGQETQYF,TGCAGCGTCGGAAGGACAGGCCAAGAGACCCAGTACTTC
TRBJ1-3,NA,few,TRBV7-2,CASSLYSSAGNTIYF,TGTGCCAGCAGCTTATATTCGAGCGCAGGAAACACCATATATTTT
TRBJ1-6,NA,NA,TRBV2,CAYTGQGSYSPLHF,TGTGCCTACACCGGGCAGGGTTCATATTCACCCCTCCACTTT
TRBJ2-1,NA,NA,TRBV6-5,CASSYSPGFNEQFF,TGTGCCAGCAGTTACTCCCCAGGATTCAATGAGCAGTTCTTC
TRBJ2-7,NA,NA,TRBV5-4,CASSWGGGGSYEQYF,TGTGCCAGCAGCTGGGGGGGCGGGGGCTCCTACGAGCAGTACTTC
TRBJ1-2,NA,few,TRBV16,CASSPISGDTFYGYTF,TGTGCCAGCAGCCCAATTTCAGGGGACACTTTCTATGGCTACACCTTC
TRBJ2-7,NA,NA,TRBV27,CASSLFSTEYEQYF,TGTGCCAGCAGTCTCTTCTCGACAGAGTACGAGCAGTACTTC
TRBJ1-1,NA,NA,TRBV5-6,CASSWGENTEAFF,TGTGCCAGCAGCTGGGGGGAGAACACTGAAGCTTTCTTT
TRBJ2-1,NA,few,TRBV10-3,CAISESSLSSYNEQFF,TGTGCCATCAGTGAGTCGAGTCTTAGCTCCTACAATGAGCAGTTCTTC
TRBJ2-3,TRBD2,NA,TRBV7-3,CASSAGGGSDTQYF,TGTGCCAGCAGCGCCGGGGGAGGGTCAGATACGCAGTATTTT